Included here is one T cell receptor beta chain sequence, with context. What antigen it recognizes has not been identified. No per-base quality is available; no much larger clone lies one base away. Enrolling through a virtual design, the prospective study's participants ranged in age from roughly 18 to 95 years and lived across 20 to 30 United States geographic areas. Cohort assignment in the prospective study relied on participant-reported clinical history from a screening survey and a study questionnaire. In the prospective study, mobile phlebotomists collected whole blood, serum and a nasopharyngeal or oropharyngeal swab from each participant. Over a 2-month period, participants in the prospective study had the option of providing additional blood draws and questionnaires. Before DNA extraction, blood samples from the prospective study were shipped at room temperature or frozen. These data originate in a study of blood T cell repertoires in COVID-19 (dated by TCRdb to the early 2020s). At the level of the whole study: Collaborator samples came from the United States, Italy and Spain and covered acute and convalescent phases of COVID-19. The samples were drawn from two sources: the first 160 participants of the ongoing ImmuneRACE study, and 1,254 subjects contributed by 6 global collaborators. Sample metadata almost always included a de-identified subject ID, COVID-19 status, age in years and sex. The material from the prospective study consisted of cDNA or gDNA derived from T cells, B-cell-depleted T cells, or PBMCs. Where HLA class I and class II types were available, the types were taken from metadata supplied by the sample provider, not from assay-based typing. The repertoires were released in a freely available public database meant as a resource for research on the immune response to SARS-CoV-2. Deeply sampled blood TCRbeta repertoires from subjects exposed to, actively infected with, or recovered from COVID-19 were included in the dataset.

Paper-wide results and their limitations: Clinical and demographic metadata were provided uncurated, with the amount varying by source and participant.

TCRbeta CDR3 regions were amplified from genomic DNA by means of the immunoSEQ Assay, a bias-controlled multiplex PCR. Turning to the authors' computational methods: Nucleated cell counts per sample were estimated from amplification of reference gene primers within the assay. Sequence reads were collapsed and filtered to measure the absolute abundance of every unique TCRbeta CDR3 rearrangement. Productive Simpson clonality was computed per sample as the square root of Simpson's diversity index over productive rearrangements. This is the immuneACCESS table as TCRdb keeps it, with only in-frame sequences that have V and J called. A part of the clones is gone; compared with another copy, unresolved V genes explain less than half, and the rest is unexplained. D and trimming were read from the DNA, whereas the V and J calls and clone size are those reported in that table. The sample table holds 350,000 to 400,000 clones, of which more than 75% were seen once. The ten top clones hold around 0.91% of the sample.

Sequenced material: PBMCs or T cells enriched from blood (not recorded which). The origin of this receptor is a woman in her thirties with acute COVID-19.

The CDR3 reads as follows: CANGPDILYGYTF. The DNA is TGTGCCAACGGTCCCGACATACTCTATGGCTACACCTTC. The sequence is built from TRBV6-5 and TRBJ1-2, with no confident D gene call. Its CDR3 holds 13 amino acids, cysteine through phenylalanine. Left in the record is the CDR3 DNA by itself, 39 bases read in frame from the first base. The junction shows trimming of 10 bases on V and 4 bases on J, plus 16 bases between the germline ends. According to the germline V gene, CDR1 reads MNHEY and CDR2 reads SVGAGI.